These T cell receptor beta chains were read from a single sample in a study of identifying expanded T cells in peripheral blood. The table came from immunoSEQ multiplex PCR; TCRdb's copy has only in-frame clones and leaves some out. The sample records over 100,000 clones, 88% being singletons. The specimen sequenced was blood. All receptors come from a person aged 18 to 75 in good health. Each CDR3 is given with its conserved first and last residue. Each record gives: clone size, J gene, V gene, D gene, CDR3 protein, CDR3 DNA. A D gene is named only where the DNA matches it firmly. A clone size is listed for some rows: how often the clone was seen (once, few, many), or a class if it is expanded.

once TRBJ1-1 TRBV2 NA CASSEPPPGNTEAFF TGTGCCAGCAGTGAACCCCCTCCTGGGAACACTGAAGCTTTCTTT
few TRBJ2-7 TRBV7-2 TRBD1 CASGDRSYEQYF TGTGCCAGCGGGGACAGATCCTACGAGCAGTACTTC
NA TRBJ2-3 TRBV6-5 NA CASSYDGTSTDTQYF TGTGCCAGCAGTTACGACGGAACCTCCACAGATACGCAGTATTTT
NA TRBJ2-7 TRBV27 NA CASSLRGTDSSYEQYF TGTGCCAGCAGTTTAAGGGGGACTGACAGCTCCTACGAGCAGTACTTC
NA TRBJ2-5 TRBV5-5 TRBD2 CASSLVGLAGETQYF TGTGCCAGCAGCTTGGTTGGTCTAGCGGGAGAGACCCAGTACTTC
NA TRBJ2-7 TRBV7-9 NA CASSLGATWEQYF TGTGCCAGCAGCTTAGGCGCTACATGGGAGCAGTACTTC
NA TRBJ1-2 TRBV4-2 TRBD1 CASSQGGRQGGGDYGYTF TGTGCCAGCAGCCAAGGTGGTCGACAGGGCGGTGGGGACTATGGCTACACCTTC
NA TRBJ1-3 TRBV7-3 NA CASSSNPAQVPNTIYF TGTGCCAGCAGCTCAAACCCAGCACAGGTCCCAAACACCATATATTTT
NA TRBJ1-2 TRBV30 TRBD1 CAWRTGFGVDGYTF TGTGCCTGGAGGACAGGGTTCGGCGTAGATGGCTACACCTTC
NA TRBJ2-1 TRBV6-1 NA CASSVNQLGGSTYNEQFF TGTGCCAGCAGTGTCAACCAGCTAGGGGGGTCGACCTACAATGAGCAGTTCTTC
NA TRBJ1-2 TRBV5-8 TRBD1 CASSPTGDNGYTF TGTGCCAGCAGCCCGACAGGGGACAATGGCTACACCTTC
once TRBJ1-5 TRBV5-1 NA CASSLEGYSNQPQHF TGCGCCAGCAGCTTAGAGGGATATAGCAATCAGCCCCAGCATTTT
NA TRBJ1-1 TRBV18 NA CASSPQALNTEAFF TGTGCCAGCTCACCCCAGGCCCTTAACACTGAAGCTTTCTTT
once TRBJ2-2 TRBV5-6 TRBD2 CASSPRLAGAGTGELFF TGTGCCAGCAGCCCTAGACTAGCGGGGGCCGGCACCGGGGAGCTGTTTTTT
NA TRBJ2-7 TRBV28 TRBD2 CASGTSGRVYEQYF TGTGCCAGCGGGACTAGCGGGAGAGTTTACGAGCAGTACTTC
NA TRBJ2-7 TRBV7-2 TRBD1 CASHQGADEQYF TGTGCCAGCCATCAGGGGGCGGACGAGCAGTACTTC
once TRBJ2-5 TRBV7-2 NA CASSLDGDETQYF TGTGCCAGCAGCTTAGACGGGGACGAGACCCAGTACTTC
NA TRBJ2-7 TRBV6-1 NA CASHAVTYEQYF TGTGCCAGCCACGCGGTAACCTACGAGCAGTACTTC
NA TRBJ2-3 TRBV5-1 NA CASSLLAGHTDTQYF TGCGCCAGCAGCTTGTTGGCAGGGCACACAGATACGCAGTATTTT
NA TRBJ2-1 TRBV7-2 NA CASSPRLADNEQFF TGTGCCAGCAGCCCCAGGCTCGCGGACAATGAGCAGTTCTTC
NA TRBJ2-5 TRBV9 TRBD2 CASSAQPGTSGGRQETQYF TGTGCCAGCAGCGCCCAACCAGGGACTAGCGGGGGCCGCCAAGAGACCCAGTACTTC
NA TRBJ2-4 TRBV2 NA CASRSGGAKNIQYF TGTGCCAGCAGGTCTGGGGGGGCCAAAAACATTCAGTACTTC
NA TRBJ2-2 TRBV6-1 TRBD2 CAIPGLAGVVDELFF TGTGCCATCCCGGGACTAGCGGGAGTTGTAGACGAGCTGTTTTTT
few TRBJ2-5 TRBV6-1 NA CASSDPGETQYF TGTGCCAGCAGCGACCCGGGAGAGACCCAGTACTTC
NA TRBJ2-7 TRBV7-9 NA CASSSRQDSYEQYF TGTGCCAGCAGCTCCCGACAGGACTCCTACGAGCAGTACTTC
NA TRBJ1-1 TRBV5-4 NA CASSWTGGNTEAFF TGTGCCAGCAGCTGGACTGGCGGGAACACTGAAGCTTTCTTT
NA TRBJ2-1 TRBV18 TRBD1 CASSPPDRAANEQFF TGTGCCAGCTCACCTCCCGACAGGGCGGCTAATGAGCAGTTCTTC
NA TRBJ1-1 TRBV2 NA CASRTWQGNTEAFF TGTGCCAGCAGGACTTGGCAGGGCAACACTGAAGCTTTCTTT
NA TRBJ1-1 TRBV5-1 NA CASSLGISNTEAFF TGCGCCAGCAGCTTGGGGATAAGTAACACTGAAGCTTTCTTT
NA TRBJ2-1 TRBV13 NA CASSLPGGPAGEQFF TGTGCCAGCAGCTTACCCGGGGGGCCTGCTGGTGAGCAGTTCTTC
NA TRBJ2-1 TRBV6-6 TRBD1 CAGGTTGEPYNEQFF TGTGCCGGTGGAACTACAGGGGAACCATACAATGAGCAGTTCTTC
few TRBJ1-2 TRBV5-6 NA CASSRVAARNRGYTF TGTGCCAGCAGCCGAGTGGCGGCTCGGAATCGAGGCTACACCTTC
once TRBJ1-1 TRBV27 TRBD1 CASSLSRDSHLSSHTEAFF TGTGCCAGCAGTTTATCCAGGGACAGTCACTTAAGCTCTCACACTGAAGCTTTCTTT
few TRBJ1-4 TRBV2 NA CATRATGFQNEKLFF TGTGCCACTCGGGCGACGGGGTTCCAAAATGAAAAACTGTTTTTT
once TRBJ1-2 TRBV6-1 NA CASSEDGSGGYTF TGTGCCAGCAGTGAAGACGGGTCGGGTGGCTACACCTTC
once TRBJ1-4 TRBV25-1 NA CASSEAGRGYNEKLFF TGTGCCAGCAGTGAGGCCGGAAGGGGATATAATGAAAAACTGTTTTTT
once TRBJ2-5 TRBV4-1 TRBD2 CASSTRTSGTLETQYF TGCGCCAGCAGCACGCGGACTAGCGGGACCTTGGAGACCCAGTACTTC
NA TRBJ1-2 TRBV15 NA CATSINGRLSNYGYTF TGTGCCACCAGCATTAATGGACGGCTATCTAACTATGGCTACACCTTC
NA TRBJ1-1 TRBV20-1 NA CSAWTSGAAFF TGCAGTGCCTGGACATCAGGGGCGGCTTTCTTT
NA TRBJ1-1 TRBV18 NA CASSPPNHRGEAFF TGTGCCAGCTCACCACCGAACCACCGAGGTGAAGCTTTCTTT
NA TRBJ1-2 TRBV7-9 TRBD1 CASSSKDRAVLYGYTF TGTGCCAGCAGCTCCAAGGACAGGGCTGTTCTCTATGGCTACACCTTC
NA TRBJ2-2 TRBV28 NA CASSLLDGELFF TGTGCCAGCAGTTTGTTAGACGGGGAGCTGTTTTTT
NA TRBJ1-5 TRBV2 NA CASSPDRLLLHF TGTGCCAGCAGCCCCGACAGGCTTCTTTTGCATTTT
NA TRBJ2-1 TRBV2 TRBD2 CASSEGTSFYEQFF TGTGCCAGCAGCGAGGGGACTAGCTTCTATGAGCAGTTCTTC
NA TRBJ2-3 TRBV19 NA CASSPPATTDTQYF TGTGCCAGTAGTCCCCCGGCTACGACAGATACGCAGTATTTT
NA TRBJ1-2 TRBV19 NA CASSNTDYGYTF TGTGCCAGTAGTAACACAGACTATGGCTACACCTTC
NA TRBJ1-1 TRBV6-5 NA CASSVETGNTEAFF TGTGCCAGCAGTGTAGAGACAGGGAACACTGAAGCTTTCTTT
NA TRBJ1-5 TRBV19 NA CASSSGTPYPGQPQHF TGTGCCAGTAGTTCCGGGACACCATACCCGGGTCAGCCCCAGCATTTT